This T cell receptor (beta chain) was sequenced during a study of PD-1 blockade in classical Hodgkin lymphoma. Background on the study: Patients were treated with nivolumab at 3 mg/kg, and this was given intravenously every 2 weeks. Study-wide results and caveats: Newly diagnosed patients were reported to exhibit reduced baseline TCR diversity relative to healthy donors. Nivolumab starters within 1 year of ASCT were excluded. CD4+ TCR diversity rose significantly by C4D1, and CD8+ TCR diversity did not.

A word on this clone: Its antigen is currently unknown.

No patient escaped relapse after autologous stem cell transplantation, and brentuximab vedotin exposure varied. After thawing, PBMCs were subjected to magnetic negative selection to isolate CD8+ T cells. Clones were read by immunoSEQ multiplex PCR, and TCRdb kept only the in-frame ones, dropping some. Among approximately 3,000 clones listed, roughly 60% were seen once. Sequenced here: CD8+ T cells from blood, sampled at baseline. The receptor comes from a human donor with classical Hodgkin lymphoma.

The CDR3: CASSEQAGALTYNEQFF. CDR3 bases: TGTGCCAGCAGTGAACAAGCGGGAGCCCTCACCTACAATGAGCAGTTCTTC. This chain joins TRBV6-1 and TRBJ2-1; 8 nucleotides line up with TRBD2. CDR1 and CDR2 from the germline V gene are MNHNS and SASEGT. V shed 2 bases, J shed 2 bases, and the junction held 8 bases outside the gene matches. The CDR3 has 17 amino acids.